This TCR beta chain comes out of a study of blood T cell repertoires in COVID-19. Background on the study: Researchers got acute and convalescent COVID-19 samples from the United States, Italy and Spain. PBMCs, B-cell-depleted T cells, or T cells were the source of the cDNA or gDNA that made up the material.

Trimming at V came to 0 bases and at J to 1 base, leaving 8 bases not matched to a gene. This CDR3 has 20 residues. Germline values: CDR1 SGHRS, CDR2 YFSETQ. Original methodology: For nucleated cells, counts were estimated from reference gene primer amplification. Libraries were prepared by immunoSEQ multiplex PCR; TCRdb keeps only in-frame clonotypes and omits some of them. V and J calls and clone size are given by that table; D and trimming were obtained from the DNA. This table has roughly 250,000 clones, around nine tenths appearing once. The chain is built from TRBV5-1 and TRBJ2-6; 12 bases match TRBD1. The sample consisted of peripheral blood. The receptor was isolated from a woman between 40 and 50 years old who had recovered from COVID-19. CDR3 sequence: CASSLVGQGAAGSGANVLTF. DNA of the CDR3: TGCGCCAGCAGCTTGGTGGGACAGGGGGCCGCAGGATCTGGGGCCAACGTCCTGACTTTC.